The 14 T cell receptor beta chains given below trace back to one sample, sequenced in a study of quantifying T cell responses using KT2 cells. The overall study: Reverse transcription used primers in the TCR alpha and beta constant regions.

The cDNA 3' end received a ligated oligonucleotide with a UMI. First-round PCR used roughly 4 cycles and beta primers RC1.1 and RC1.2 covering TRBC1 and TRBC2. MiXCR, applied by TCRdb to the UMI-ligation and nested PCR reads, yields one record per CDR3 protein. The repertoire holds tens of thousands of distinct CDR3 sequences, with about 7.3% as singletons. Sequenced input: PBMCs spiked with cells of the T cell clone KT2. The receptors here all came from a human donor.

This clonotype was recorded a few times. The genes are TRBV12-3 or TRBV12-4 and TRBJ2-7; a possible D gene is TRBD2 (6 bases). Trimming shortened V by 3 bases and J by 2 bases, and 11 bases separated the two germline ends. There are 14 residues in the CDR3. The chain's CDR3 is CASSFGLATYEQYF. The CDR3 DNA sequence: TGTGCCAGCAGTTTTGGGCTAGCGACCTACGAGCAGTACTTC.

At least ten counts were recorded for this clonotype. V usage is TRBV2 and J usage is TRBJ2-6; D may be TRBD2 (5 bases). V gave up 6 bases and J gave up 0 bases, with 15 bases separating them. Germline assignment: CDR1 SNHLY and CDR2 FYNNEI. This CDR3 comprises 17 residues. The CDR3 DNA follows: TGTGCCAGCAGGAGATTACCTGGGAGCTCTGGGGCCAACGTCCTGACTTTC. This translates into CASRRLPGSSGANVLTF.

This clonotype was recorded many times. The CDR3 nucleotides are TGTGCCAGCAGGAAGACAGGGGAAAATCAGCCCCAGCATTTT. Encoded protein: CASRKTGENQPQHF. V is TRBV2 and J is TRBJ1-5, with 8 nucleotides matching TRBD1. The germline gives CDR1 SNHLY, CDR2 FYNNEI. The CDR3 is made up of 14 amino acids. The J segment lost 4 bases and the V segment lost 6 bases, leaving 5 bases of the junction unmatched.

This clonotype has at least ten counts. The V and J genes are TRBV9 and TRBJ1-2; 7 nucleotides match TRBD1. The germline gives CDR1 SGDLS, CDR2 YYNGEE. The junction had 6 bases not matched to a gene; V was cut back by 0 bases and J by 4 bases. The CDR3 is 15 amino acids. Here the CDR3 DNA reads TGTGCCAGCAGCGTAGGAGGGGACAGCTTCTATGGCTACACCTTC. It codes for CASSVGGDSFYGYTF.

The chain joins TRBV24-1 to TRBJ2-2, with 9 bases fitting TRBD1. The CDR3 loop spans 17 amino acids. Per the germline V gene, CDR1 is KGHDR and CDR2 is SFDVKD. V gave up 3 bases and J gave up 5 bases; unmatched junction bases: 9. The CDR3 coding sequence is TGTGCCACCAGTGATCTCCCGGGACAGGGTTGGACCGGGGAGCTGTTTTTT. Its translation: CATSDLPGQGWTGELFF.

This clonotype is medium-sized (0.01 to 0.1%) by share. The rearrangement uses TRBV30 and TRBJ1-1; D is unclear. This CDR3 has 11 amino acids. CDR1 is GTSNPN, CDR2 SVGIG, per germline (reference sequence). V shed 3 bases and J shed 5 bases, with 7 bases lying between them. CDR3 sequence reads: CAWRVRTEAFF. DNA of the CDR3: TGTGCCTGGAGAGTCCGGACTGAAGCTTTCTTT.

This clonotype was seen a handful of times. The chain is built from TRBV7-8 and TRBJ2-1, with TRBD2 matching over 8 bases. The J segment lost 9 bases and the V segment lost 5 bases, leaving 0 bases of the junction unmatched. Germline CDR1 is SGHVS and CDR2 is FQNEAQ. CDR3 length: 11 amino acids. The CDR3 here is CASSRGGEQFF. CDR3 DNA sequence: TGTGCCAGCAGCCGGGGGGGTGAGCAGTTCTTC.

This clonotype occurred many times. The gene calls are TRBV19 and TRBJ1-1; a possible D gene is TRBD1 (6 bases). From germline, CDR1 is LNHDA and CDR2 SQIVND (reference sequence). This CDR3 contains 14 residues. The germline V and J ends were trimmed by 5 bases and 4 bases, with 14 bases remaining between them. This chain's CDR3 is CASSPRGGGTEAFF. The CDR3 nucleotides are TGTGCCAGTAGTCCCCGAGGAGGGGGCACTGAAGCTTTCTTT.

This clonotype was found many times. The chain couples TRBV7-2 to TRBJ2-5; D unclear. This CDR3 region has 11 residues. The ends were cut back, 0 bases at V and 6 bases at J, with 2 bases in the middle. Germline V gives CDR1 SGHTA, CDR2 FQGNSA. The CDR3 region has the DNA TGTGCCAGCAGCTTAGCAAAGACCCAGTACTTC. Translation: CASSLAKTQYF. The full variable domain, completed using reference TRBV7-2 and TRBJ2-5, is GAGVSQSPSNKVTEKGKDVELRCDPISGHTALYWYRQSLGQGLEFLIYFQGNSAPDKSGLPSDRFSAERTGGSVSTLTIQRTQQEDSAVYLCASSLAKTQYFGPGTRLLVL.

The chain carries TRBV2 and TRBJ2-7; tentatively, D is TRBD1 or TRBD2 (5 bases each). This CDR3 contains 13 residues. The V end lost 4 bases, the J end lost 2 bases, and 9 bases lay between the germline ends. CDR1 SNHLY and CDR2 FYNNEI come from the germline V gene. The CDR3 region is CASSGGSAYEQYF. The CDR3 DNA follows: TGTGCCAGCAGTGGGGGGTCGGCCTACGAGCAGTACTTC.

V is TRBV29-1 and J is TRBJ2-1; 9 bases line up with TRBD2. V lost 2 bases and J lost 8; bases outside the gene matches: 7. From germline, CDR1 is SQVTM and CDR2 ANQGSEA. This CDR3 is 14 amino acids long. The CDR3 DNA reads TGCAGCGTTGAACTGGCGGGGGGGCGCTATGAGCAGTTCTTC. This encodes CSVELAGGRYEQFF.

This clonotype appeared many times. V is TRBV20-1 and J is TRBJ1-5; a possible D gene is TRBD1 (5 bases). V lost 7 bases and J 7 bases, leaving 20 bases between the germline ends. In germline, CDR1 is DFQATT, CDR2 SNEGSKA (reference sequence). The length of the CDR3 is 14 residues. The chain's CDR3 is CSVATAGRRQPQHF. In nucleotides, the CDR3 is TGCAGTGTAGCAACCGCAGGGCGGCGGCAGCCCCAGCATTTT.

This clonotype was found many times. V is TRBV20-1 and J is TRBJ1-5; perhaps TRBD1 as D (5 bases). This CDR3 is 13 amino acids long. Germline V gene sequence: CDR1 DFQATT, CDR2 SNEGSKA (reference sequence). With 0 bases removed from V and 11 bases from J, the gap between germline ends came to 14 bases. Here the CDR3 DNA reads TGCAGTGCTAGAGATGGGACCGGAGCATCCCAGCATTTT. It translates to CSARDGTGASQHF.

This clonotype was seen a handful of times. CDR3 sequence (DNA): TGTGCCATCAGTGAGTCGGGGACAGACGAGCAGTACTTC. This translates into CAISESGTDEQYF. The chain recombines TRBV10-3 with TRBJ2-7; 7 bases are shared with TRBD1. This CDR3 has 13 amino acids. Germline CDR1 is ENHRY and CDR2 is SYGVKD. J gave up 5 bases and V 0 bases, and 1 base lay outside the gene matches.